A single sample is the source of the 27 T cell receptor beta chains below, sequenced in a study of tumor-infiltrating lymphocytes in primary liver carcinoma. The researchers produced TCR beta cDNA from around 0.5 ug total RNA with a constant-region primer. Amplification in three nested multiplex PCR rounds with slightly modified ARM-PCR gave rise to TCR beta libraries. The opening two PCR rounds, 10 cycles each, paired TRBV1-TRBV30 forward primers with a C-beta reverse primer. One entry per CDR3 protein, called by TCRdb with MiXCR from the multiplex PCR reads. Of about 210,000 distinct CDR3 sequences listed, 70% to 90% are singletons. Unsorted bulk tissue, 20-30 mg of it, served as the source for co-extraction of RNA and DNA. Sequencing was performed on tumor tissue from primary liver carcinoma. The receptors shown here come from a man aged 40-49 years with primary liver carcinoma and hepatitis B virus infection.

This chain connects TRBV5-4 to TRBJ2-2; D is possibly TRBD2 (5 bases). CDR3 length: 14 amino acids. The V gene's germline CDR1 is SGHNT and CDR2 YYREEE (reference sequence). Trimming shortened V by 6 bases and J by 6 bases, and 15 bases separated the two germline ends. This CDR3 is CASTPTRSPGELFF. The CDR3 DNA sequence: TGTGCCAGCACCCCTACTAGGTCGCCCGGGGAGCTGTTTTTT.

V usage is TRBV29-1 and J usage is TRBJ1-1; tentative D call: TRBD1 (6 bases). Per the germline V gene, CDR1 is SQVTM and CDR2 is ANQGSEA. The germline V and J ends were trimmed by 4 bases and 7 bases, with 16 bases remaining between them. CDR3 length equals 13 residues. CDR3 in amino acids: CSVGSDSIVEAFF. The CDR3 DNA is TGCAGCGTTGGATCGGACAGCATAGTTGAAGCTTTCTTT.

This chain connects TRBV29-1 to TRBJ2-5, with 8 bases that match TRBD2. The germline V gene encodes CDR1 SQVTM and CDR2 ANQGSEA. The CDR3 contains 15 residues. Germline trimming cut 5 bases from V and 4 bases from J; bases unmatched to any gene: 12. This CDR3 is CSVRTSGSWPETQYF. CDR3 nucleotides: TGCAGCGTTCGGACCAGCGGGAGCTGGCCAGAGACCCAGTACTTC. Drawing the rest from reference TRBV29-1 and TRBJ2-5, the complete variable domain is SAVISQKPSRDICQRGTSLTIQCQVDSQVTMMFWYRQQPGQSLTLIATANQGSEATYESGFVIDKFPISRPNLTFSTLTVSNMSPEDSSIYLCSVRTSGSWPETQYFGPGTRLLVL.

As regards this clonotype: A junction end diverges from the germline sequence, so it may reflect a read error. The rearrangement uses TRBV6-2 or TRBV6-3 and TRBJ2-5; unclear D gene. This CDR3 region has 18 residues. CDR1 is MNHEY and CDR2 is SVGEGT in the germline V gene. CDR3 nucleotide sequence: TGTGCCAGCAGTTTCCACCCTCGGTACCTCCTGTACCAAGAGACCCACTACTTC. Encoded protein: CASSFHPRYLLYQETHYF.

CDR3 residues: CRGIDSGVTQYF. The CDR3 DNA sequence: TGCAGAGGTATAGACAGTGGAGTGACCCAGTACTTC. V usage is TRBV29-1 and J usage is TRBJ2-5; TRBD1 is a possible D gene (5 bases). This CDR3 is built from 12 residues. The germline V gene encodes CDR1 SQVTM and CDR2 ANQGSEA.

The rearrangement joins TRBV5-6 to TRBJ2-1; 8 bases are a match to TRBD1. The CDR3 runs to 14 residues. The J segment lost 5 bases and the V segment lost 4 bases, leaving 5 bases of the junction unmatched. Per germline, CDR1 SGHDT and CDR2 YYEEEE. The CDR3 region has the DNA TGTGCCAGCAGCGGGACAGGAGGGGACAATGAGCAGTTCTTC. Translated, it gives CASSGTGGDNEQFF.

The chain joins TRBV6-1 to TRBJ2-2; D is undetermined. The CDR3 runs to 13 residues. The germline gives CDR1 MNHNS, CDR2 SASEGT. The V and J ends lost 7 bases and 6 bases respectively, with 12 bases between them. The CDR3 is CASNDGCAGELFF. CDR3 sequence (DNA): TGTGCCAGCAATGATGGCTGTGCCGGGGAGCTGTTTTTT.

As for this clonotype: Sequence at one end of the junction differs from germline and may be a read error. The chain has TRBV4-2 and TRBJ2-3, with D perhaps TRBD1 or TRBD2 (5 bases each). This CDR3 has 15 amino acids. From germline, CDR1 is LGHNA and CDR2 YNFKEQ. This CDR3 is CVSSDFEGSTDTQYF. CDR3 coding DNA: TGTGTCAGCAGCGATTTTGAGGGGAGCACAGATACGCAGTATTTT.

Notes on this clonotype: The conserved final phenylalanine or tryptophan is absent from the CDR3, which likely points to a read error. The rearrangement joins TRBV11-2 to TRBJ2-7; D is uncertain. The CDR3 is made up of 14 amino acids. Germline V gene lookup returns CDR1 SGHAT and CDR2 FQNNGV. The CDR3 reads CASSLDGVAYEQYL. For the CDR3, the DNA is TGTGCCAGCAGCTTAGATGGAGTTGCCTATGAGCAGTACCTT.

This chain joins TRBV6-2 or TRBV6-3 and TRBJ2-1, with D tentatively TRBD2 (6 bases). CDR3 size: 15 residues. V was cut by 6 bases and J by 0 bases, with 12 bases left in between. Germline CDR1 reads MNHEY; CDR2 reads SVGEGT. In DNA form, the CDR3 reads TGTGCCAGCAGCTGGACTATCGGCTCCTACAATGAGCAGTTCTTC. The encoded protein is CASSWTIGSYNEQFF.

Comment on this clonotype: One end of the junction is discordant with germline, which a read error may explain. CDR3 bases: TGCAGCGTTGGGATCCAAGGTGGGGCCAACGTCCTTACTTTC. Translated, it gives CSVGIQGGANVLTF. The rearrangement links TRBV29-1 to TRBJ2-6; D perhaps matches TRBD1 (5 bases). CDR1 is SQVTM, CDR2 ANQGSEA, per germline. This CDR3 is 14 amino acids long.

Details on this clonotype: A read error may produce the germline difference seen at one junction end. CDR3 sequence reads: CASNPTSVEIQYF. CDR3 sequence (DNA): TGTGCCAGCAACCCGACTAGCGTAGAGATCCAGTACTTC. This chain links TRBV5-4 with TRBJ2-5; TRBD2 matches 8 bases. This CDR3 spans 13 amino acids. Germline V CDR1 and CDR2: SGHNT, YYREEE (reference sequence).

In the case of this clonotype: The junction does not match germline at one end; this may be a read error. The chain employs TRBV11-2 and TRBJ2-3; D possibly corresponds to TRBD2 (6 bases). This CDR3 comprises 17 residues. Germline V gene lookup returns CDR1 SGHAT and CDR2 FQNNGV. CDR3 DNA sequence: TGTGCCAGCAGCTTAGATCCGGGGGAGACTAATACAGATACGCACTATTTT. Encoded protein: CASSLDPGETNTDTHYF.

About this clonotype: The CDR3 ends on some other residue instead of the conserved phenylalanine or tryptophan, so this is likely a read error. The chain combines TRBV11-2 with TRBJ2-1, with D possibly being TRBD2 (6 bases). The CDR3 has 13 amino acids. V was trimmed by 6 bases and J by 7 bases, leaving 13 bases between them. Germline values: CDR1 SGHAT, CDR2 FQNNGV. Here the CDR3 reads CASSFTGVNEQFL. CDR3 nucleotides: TGTGCCAGCAGTTTCACGGGGGTAAATGAGCAGTTCTTA.

This clonotype was counted once. Compared with germline, one end of the junction differs, possibly owing to a read error. The rearrangement links TRBV6-2 or TRBV6-3 to TRBJ2-1; TRBD2 matches 7 bases. The CDR3 has 14 residues. From germline, CDR1 is MNHEY and CDR2 SVGEGT. The CDR3 DNA reads TGTGCCAGCAGCGGGGCTAGCGGAACCAATGAGCAGTTCTTT. The encoded protein is CASSGASGTNEQFF.

Turning to this clonotype: One junction end disagrees with the germline gene, perhaps due to a read error. The CDR3 DNA reads TGTGCCATTAGTGAGCCTGGAGGGGAGAGTACGCAGTATTTT. Translated: CAISEPGGESTQYF. This rearrangement joins TRBV10-3 to TRBJ2-3, with D tentatively TRBD2 (6 bases). Germline CDR1 reads ENHRY; CDR2 reads SYGVKD. This CDR3 is 14 amino acids long.

Of note for this clonotype: This clone may be a read error of a much larger clone one base away. The chain couples TRBV30 to TRBJ1-2; D might be TRBD1 (6 bases). The CDR3 is 14 amino acids. In germline, CDR1 is GTSNPN, CDR2 SVGIG (reference sequence). The CDR3 coding sequence is TGTGCCCGGAGAACACAGGGAGGTGTATATGGCTACACCTTC. It encodes CARRTQGGVYGYTF.

V is TRBV7-9 and J is TRBJ1-1; D is undetermined. Germline CDR1 reads SEHNR; CDR2 reads FQNEAQ (reference sequence). The length of the CDR3 is 15 residues. The V end was cut by 5 bases, the J end by 0 bases, with 13 bases between. The CDR3 DNA sequence: TGTGCCAGCAGCCTTACTGCGGGTATGAACACTGAAGCTTTCTTT. This translates into CASSLTAGMNTEAFF.

A few counts support this clonotype. Without the conserved terminal phenylalanine or tryptophan, this CDR3 likely stems from a read error. V and J are TRBV29-1 and TRBJ2-5, with 13 bases fitting TRBD2. Germline lookup yields CDR1 SQVTM and CDR2 ANQGSEA. CDR3 length: 15 amino acids. CDR3 amino acids: CSIRTSGSWAETQYI. The DNA of the CDR3 is TGCAGCATTCGGACTAGCGGGAGTTGGGCAGAGACTCAGTACATC.

This rearrangement joins TRBV29-1 to TRBJ2-5, with 8 positions matching TRBD2. The CDR3 runs to 13 residues. Germline V lookup: CDR1 SQVTM, CDR2 ANQGSEA. The CDR3 DNA is TGCGTTGAAGATAAGGCTAGCGGGGAGACCCAGTACTTC. Encoded protein: CVEDKASGETQYF.

Regarding this clonotype: At one of its ends the junction is not consistent with the germline gene, which may arise from a read error. This chain joins TRBV11-1 and TRBJ2-4; 13 bases fit TRBD2. Germline V gives CDR1 SGHAT, CDR2 FQDESV (reference sequence). The CDR3 length is 17 residues. In nucleotides, the CDR3 is TGTGCCAGCAACTTTCTCGGGACTAGCGGGATCAAAAAGATTCAGTACTTC. Amino acid sequence: CASNFLGTSGIKKIQYF.

A word on this clonotype: In this CDR3 the conserved last residue, phenylalanine or tryptophan, is missing, so a read error is likely. The DNA is left out, because the CDR3 cannot be placed on it with certainty; the CDR3 is given as TCRdb lists it. The CDR3 spells CASSPNGTRMFV. The chain carries TRBV12-5 and TRBJ2-1; no DNA check was done on the table's D call, TRBD1. CDR1 is LGHNT, CDR2 FRNRAP, per germline. The CDR3 comprises 12 residues, both ends counted.

Of note for this clonotype: Its ends do not fully match the called genes, so a read error is possible. The chain combines TRBV29-1 with TRBJ1-5, with D perhaps matching TRBD1 (6 bases). This CDR3 region has 14 residues. CDR1 is SQVTM and CDR2 is ANQGSEA in the germline V gene. CDR3 sequence reads: CSAVQGNSNQPQHF. The CDR3 DNA reads as TGCAGCGCTGTACAGGGTAATAGCAATCAACCCCAGCATTTT.

Worth noting for this clonotype: The CDR3 carries no conserved terminal phenylalanine or tryptophan, so it likely arises from a read error. The rearrangement uses TRBV11-2 and TRBJ2-7, with TRBD2 identical over 14 bases. The CDR3 contains 17 residues. Germline values: CDR1 SGHAT, CDR2 FQNNGV. CDR3 bases: TGTGCCAGCAGACAAGGACTAGCGGGAGGCTGGTCCTACGAACAGTACTTA. It translates to CASRQGLAGGWSYEQYL.

Comment on this clonotype: The missing conserved phenylalanine or tryptophan at the end of this CDR3 makes a read error likely. The rearrangement links TRBV6-1 to TRBJ2-1; 8 bases align to TRBD2. CDR3 length: 15 amino acids. Germline trimming cut 7 bases from V and 7 bases from J; bases unmatched to any gene: 12. CDR1 MNHNS and CDR2 SASEGT come from the germline V gene. The CDR3 sequence: CASMLSGGPSNEQFL. Here the CDR3 DNA reads TGTGCCAGCATGCTATCGGGAGGGCCATCGAATGAGCAGTTCTTG.

With regard to this clonotype: Lacking the conserved final phenylalanine or tryptophan, this CDR3 likely reflects a read error. The chain combines TRBV12-3 or TRBV12-4 with TRBJ1-1; D gene ambiguous. This CDR3 comprises 14 residues. V was trimmed by 6 bases and J by 7 bases, leaving 18 bases between them. CDR3 region: CASRTSALGNEAFI. The DNA for the CDR3 is TGTGCCAGCAGGACCTCCGCTTTAGGGAATGAAGCTTTCATT.

As to this clonotype: One junction end does not reproduce the germline sequence, and a read error may be involved. The chain uses TRBV5-1 and TRBJ2-5, with D uncertain. CDR1 SGHRS and CDR2 YFSETQ come from the germline V gene. The CDR3 is 14 amino acids. The CDR3 DNA sequence: TGCGCCAACAGCTTGGAACTAAATGAAGATACCCAGTACTTC. Protein: CANSLELNEDTQYF. Based on the CDR3 plus reference TRBV5-1 and TRBJ2-5, the full variable domain is KAGVTQTPRYLIKTRGQQVTLSCSPISGHRSVSWYQQTPGQGLQFLFEYFSETQRNKGNFPGRFSGRQFSNSRSEMNVSTLELGDSALYLCANSLELNEDTQYFGPGTRLLVL.